Listed below are T cell receptor beta chains from one sample, sequenced in a study of OX40 agonist ivuxolimab in advanced cancers. Data came from immunoSEQ multiplex PCR; TCRdb stores just in-frame clones and leaves some out. The table includes some 16,000 clones, roughly 88% detected once. The specimen comprised CD4+ or CD8+ T cells sorted from blood, sampled in a trial of the OX40 agonist ivuxolimab. The receptor set was obtained from an adult with an advanced solid tumor such as melanoma, head and neck, liver or kidney cancer. CDR3s include the opening cysteine and the closing phenylalanine or tryptophan. Each record gives: CDR3 DNA, CDR3 protein, D gene, clone size, V gene, J gene. The D gene is left open where the match is weak. Clone sizes are given selectively: once, few, many, or a class where the clone is expanded.

TGTGCCAGCAACGAATGGGACAACTCGGACACTGAAGCTTTCTTT	CASNEWDNSDTEAFF	.	.	TRBV11-3	TRBJ1-1
TGTGCCACCAGCAGAGAGGGGATGGCGGACAGCTCCTACAATGAGCAGTTCTTC	CATSREGMADSSYNEQFF	.	.	TRBV15	TRBJ2-1
TGTGCCAGCAGCAAAGGGAGAGGAGGGCCATACAATGAGCAGTTCTTC	CASSKGRGGPYNEQFF	.	once	TRBV21-1	TRBJ2-1
TGTGCCTGGAGTTGGACTAGCGGGCGCACAGATACGCAGTATTTT	CAWSWTSGRTDTQYF	TRBD2	.	TRBV30	TRBJ2-3
TGTGCCAGCAGTCCCGACAGGGGGGTAGCAAATGAGCAGTTCTTC	CASSPDRGVANEQFF	TRBD1	.	TRBV6-1	TRBJ2-1
TGTGCCAGCAGTGCGTACGAGCAGTACTTC	CASSAYEQYF	.	.	TRBV6-1	TRBJ2-7
TGTGCCAGCTCACCAAGGGGTACGGTCAATGAGCAGTTCTTC	CASSPRGTVNEQFF	.	medium-sized	TRBV18	TRBJ2-1
TGCGCCAGCAGCCTGTTTGGAGCGGGAGGGCCGAAGGAGCAGTTCTTC	CASSLFGAGGPKEQFF	TRBD2	.	TRBV4-1	TRBJ2-1
TGTGCCAGCAGTTTGACTAGCGGGAGGGAGCAGTTCTTC	CASSLTSGREQFF	TRBD2	.	TRBV27	TRBJ2-1
TGTGCCACCCTATCCCCTACAGGGGGCTGGGAGCAGTTCTTC	CATLSPTGGWEQFF	TRBD1	.	TRBV19	TRBJ2-1
TGTGCCAGCAGCTTGATGGCTAGCGAAGGAGAGACCCAGTACTTC	CASSLMASEGETQYF	.	.	TRBV5-4	TRBJ2-5
TGTGCCAGCAGCTTGGGGAATCAGCCCCAGCATTTT	CASSLGNQPQHF	.	.	TRBV5-4	TRBJ1-5
TGTGCCAGCAGCGGGGGGGGACAAGCTTTCTTT	CASSGGGQAFF	.	.	TRBV25-1	TRBJ1-1
TGTGCCAGTAGCCCCTCAGGGTGGGGTGAAAAACTGTTTTTT	CASSPSGWGEKLFF	.	.	TRBV19	TRBJ1-4
TGCGCCAGCAGCCAAGTGACAGGGGTAAATACAGATACGCAGTATTTT	CASSQVTGVNTDTQYF	TRBD1	.	TRBV4-1	TRBJ2-3
TGTGCCAGCAGTTACTCCCCTACAGGGGAGAAGCAGTTCTTC	CASSYSPTGEKQFF	TRBD1	.	TRBV6-5	TRBJ2-1
TGCAGCGTTGGGACGGGGGTCCCCTACGAGCAGTACTTC	CSVGTGVPYEQYF	.	.	TRBV29-1	TRBJ2-7
TGTGCCAGCAAGTTGAAAACAGGGTTTGATTCTTATGGCTACACCTTC	CASKLKTGFDSYGYTF	.	.	TRBV28	TRBJ1-2
TGTGCCACCGAGCCTGCGACAGGGACTAGTGGGGAGACCCAGTACTTC	CATEPATGTSGETQYF	.	once	TRBV15	TRBJ2-5
TGTGCCAGCAGCGTAACCGGTAGGGTCACCGGGGAGCTGTTTTTT	CASSVTGRVTGELFF	.	once	TRBV9	TRBJ2-2